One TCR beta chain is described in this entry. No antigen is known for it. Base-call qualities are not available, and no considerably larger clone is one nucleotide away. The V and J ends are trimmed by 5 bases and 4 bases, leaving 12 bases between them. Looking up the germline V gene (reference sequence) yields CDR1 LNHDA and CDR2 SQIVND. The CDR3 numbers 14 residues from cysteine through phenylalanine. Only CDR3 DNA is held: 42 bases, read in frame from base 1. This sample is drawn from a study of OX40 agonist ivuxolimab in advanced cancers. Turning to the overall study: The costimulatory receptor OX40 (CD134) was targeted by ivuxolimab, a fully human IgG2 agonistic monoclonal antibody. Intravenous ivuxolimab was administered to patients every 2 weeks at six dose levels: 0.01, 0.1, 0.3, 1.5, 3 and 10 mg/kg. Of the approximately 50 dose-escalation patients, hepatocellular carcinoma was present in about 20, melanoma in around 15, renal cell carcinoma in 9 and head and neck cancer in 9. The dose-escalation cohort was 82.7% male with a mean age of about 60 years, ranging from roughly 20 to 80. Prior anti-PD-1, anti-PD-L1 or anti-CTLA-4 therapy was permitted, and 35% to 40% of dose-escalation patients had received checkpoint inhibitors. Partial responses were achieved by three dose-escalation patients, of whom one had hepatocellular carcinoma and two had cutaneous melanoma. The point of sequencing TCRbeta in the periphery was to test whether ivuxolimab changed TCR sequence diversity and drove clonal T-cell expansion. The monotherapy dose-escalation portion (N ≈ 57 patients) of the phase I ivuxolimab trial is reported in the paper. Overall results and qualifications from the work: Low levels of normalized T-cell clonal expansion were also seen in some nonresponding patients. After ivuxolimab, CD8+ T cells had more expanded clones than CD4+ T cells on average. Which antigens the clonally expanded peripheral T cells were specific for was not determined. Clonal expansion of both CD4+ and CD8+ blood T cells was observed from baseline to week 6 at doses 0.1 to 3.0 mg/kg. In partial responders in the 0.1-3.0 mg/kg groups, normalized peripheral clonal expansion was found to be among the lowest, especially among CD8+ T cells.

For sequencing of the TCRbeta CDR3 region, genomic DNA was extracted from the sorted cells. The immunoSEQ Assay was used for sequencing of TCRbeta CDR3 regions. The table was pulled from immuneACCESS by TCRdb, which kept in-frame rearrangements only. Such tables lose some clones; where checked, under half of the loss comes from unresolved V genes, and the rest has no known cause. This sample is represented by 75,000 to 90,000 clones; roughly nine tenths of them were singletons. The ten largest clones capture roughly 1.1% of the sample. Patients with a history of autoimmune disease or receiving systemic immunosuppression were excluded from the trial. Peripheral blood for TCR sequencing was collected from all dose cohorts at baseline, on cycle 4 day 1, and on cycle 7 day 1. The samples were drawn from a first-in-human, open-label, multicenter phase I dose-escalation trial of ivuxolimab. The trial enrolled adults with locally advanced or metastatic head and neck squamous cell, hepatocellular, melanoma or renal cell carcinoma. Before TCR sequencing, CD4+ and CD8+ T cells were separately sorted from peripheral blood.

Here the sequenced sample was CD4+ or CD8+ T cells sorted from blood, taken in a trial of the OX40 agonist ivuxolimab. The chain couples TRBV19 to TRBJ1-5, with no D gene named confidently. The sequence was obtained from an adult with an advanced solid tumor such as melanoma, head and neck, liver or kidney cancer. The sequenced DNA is TGTGCCAGTAGTGTACCGGGCCCTAATCAGCCCCAGCATTTT. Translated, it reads CASSVPGPNQPQHF.